These 22 T cell receptor beta chains came from one sample sequenced in a study of blood T cell repertoires in COVID-19. Repertoires were generated with immunoSEQ multiplex PCR, while TCRdb's copy carries only in-frame clones and drops some. The sample consists of around 190,000 clones, about 88% of them appearing once. The sample comprised peripheral blood. Every receptor here comes from a man aged 50-60 years with COVID-19, enrolled during active disease.

The V gene is TRBV30, the J gene TRBJ2-4; 9 bases align to TRBD2. V trimming: 2 bases; J trimming: 0 bases; junction bases outside the gene matches: 8. CDR3 length: 17 residues. Germline CDR1 GTSNPN, CDR2 SVGIG (reference sequence). The CDR3 nucleotides are TGTGCCTGGAGTACTCCGGGACTAGCCGAAGCCAAAAACATTCAGTACTTC. It codes for CAWSTPGLAEAKNIQYF.

The gene calls are TRBV5-1 and TRBJ2-1; TRBD1 is a possible D gene (5 bases). CDR1 and CDR2 (germline): SGHRS, YFSETQ. This CDR3 is built from 14 residues. Trimming removed 4 bases at V and 6 bases at J, with 14 bases between. CDR3 nucleotide sequence: TGCGCCAGCAGCGGAACAGGTATAGGCAATGAGCAGTTCTTC. Translated, it gives CASSGTGIGNEQFF.

The V gene is TRBV27, the J gene TRBJ2-7, with D perhaps TRBD1 (6 bases). CDR1 and CDR2 from the germline V gene are MNHEY and SMNVEV (reference sequence). The CDR3 runs to 15 residues. The ends were cut back, 5 bases at V and 3 bases at J, with 17 bases in the middle. DNA for the CDR3: TGTGCCAGCAGTGGATCTCTAGGACAGAGCTACGAGCAGTACTTC. Amino acid sequence: CASSGSLGQSYEQYF.

The CDR3 loop reads CASSSRNSPLHF. The CDR3 bases are TGTGCCAGCAGTTCGCGTAATTCACCCCTCCACTTT. The chain employs TRBV6-2 or TRBV6-3 and TRBJ1-6; D is unresolved. The CDR3 has 12 amino acids. The germline gives CDR1 MNHEY, CDR2 SVGEGT. The V end was cut by 4 bases, the J end by 6 bases, with 4 bases between.

CDR3 region: CASSYTQGARGYTF. CDR3 bases: TGTGCCAGCAGTTACACGCAGGGGGCGCGAGGCTACACCTTC. This chain joins TRBV6-5 and TRBJ1-2, with TRBD1 identical over 8 bases. Germline-derived CDR1 and CDR2 are MNHEY and SVGAGI. This CDR3 contains 14 residues. V gave up 2 bases and J gave up 8 bases; unmatched junction bases: 7.

This chain connects TRBV5-5 to TRBJ2-5; 15 nucleotides line up with TRBD2. The CDR3 consists of 18 residues. Germline values: CDR1 SGHKS, CDR2 YYEKEE (reference sequence). Trimming took 6 bases from V and 1 from J; bases not matched to a gene: 10. CDR3 DNA sequence: TGTGCCAGCACCTGGGCTGGGACTAGCGGGGGGACCCAAGAGACCCAGTACTTC. Translating gives CASTWAGTSGGTQETQYF.

The chain is built from TRBV29-1 and TRBJ2-7, with TRBD2 matching 15 bases. J was trimmed by 4 bases and V by 6 bases; bases with no gene match: 13. Germline values: CDR1 SQVTM, CDR2 ANQGSEA. The CDR3 is 17 amino acids. CDR3 nucleotides: TGCAGCGTCGCCGGGACTAGCGGGAGGCTTACTATGTACGAGCAGTACTTC. This translates into CSVAGTSGRLTMYEQYF.

Turning to this clone: Other DNA sequences within the sample encode an identical CDR3. The genes are TRBV30 and TRBJ2-3, with 9 bases matching TRBD1. CDR1 is GTSNPN, CDR2 SVGIG, per germline (reference sequence). The CDR3 contains 14 residues. The trim removed 3 bases at V and 0 bases at J, leaving 1 base unmatched. DNA for the CDR3: TGTGCCTGGAGCGGGACAGGGAGCACAGATACGCAGTATTTT. Translated: CAWSGTGSTDTQYF.

The V and J genes are TRBV4-1 and TRBJ2-3; no reliable D call. The V gene lost 0 bases and the J gene lost 0 bases, with 10 bases spanning the gap. Germline assignment: CDR1 MGHRA and CDR2 YSYEKL. This CDR3 is 16 amino acids long. In DNA, the CDR3 is TGCGCCAGCAGCCAAGATGAGAACCCGAGCACAGATACGCAGTATTTT. It encodes CASSQDENPSTDTQYF.

The V gene is TRBV19, the J gene TRBJ2-6; 9 bases map to TRBD1. The V gene end was trimmed by 5 bases and the J gene end by 0 bases; junction bases not matched to a gene: 5. The CDR3 length is 17 residues. Per the germline V gene, CDR1 is LNHDA and CDR2 is SQIVND (reference sequence). CDR3 bases: TGTGCCAGTAGTTCTACAGGGGGCGTCTCTGGGGCCAACGTCCTGACTTTC. It translates to CASSSTGGVSGANVLTF.

This clone showed up just a few times. This chain links TRBV7-2 with TRBJ1-5, with D possibly being TRBD1 (5 bases). V was cut by 4 bases and J by 6 bases, with 13 bases left in between. The CDR3 is 14 residues long. Germline V gives CDR1 SGHTA, CDR2 FQGNSA. In DNA form, the CDR3 reads TGTGCCAGCAGCTCGGAGGGCAGGGTTCAGCCCCAGCATTTT. Translated, it gives CASSSEGRVQPQHF.

The rearrangement joins TRBV12-1 to TRBJ1-1; the table gives TRBD1 as D, unverified against the DNA. TRBV12-1 constitutes a pseudogene. The CDR3 extends over 16 amino acids. The CDR3 DNA sequence: TGTGCCAGCAGCACAACAGGGGGCTTGATGAACACTGAAGCTTTCTTT. As protein: CASSTTGGLMNTEAFF.

Written as DNA, the CDR3 is TGTGCCAGCAGCGGACTAGCGGGTAGCAAAAACATTCAGTACTTC. Its translation: CASSGLAGSKNIQYF. The rearrangement links TRBV7-6 to TRBJ2-4; 11 bases are a match to TRBD2. Per germline, CDR1 SGHVS and CDR2 FNYEAQ. The CDR3 has 15 residues. V was clipped by 5 bases and J by 3 bases; unmatched bases: 3.

The chain has TRBV5-8 and TRBJ1-5, with 8 bases matching TRBD1. Looked up from germline, CDR1 is SGHTS and CDR2 is YDEGEE. This CDR3 is 15 amino acids long. Losses at the gene ends were 0 bases for V and 7 bases for J; bases not matched to a gene: 6. CDR3 sequence: CASSLGTGLEQPQHF. The CDR3 nucleotides are TGTGCCAGCAGCTTGGGGACAGGGTTAGAACAGCCCCAGCATTTT.

This chain uses TRBV30 with TRBJ2-7; 13 bases fit TRBD2. With V trimmed by 2 bases and J by 7 bases, 5 bases remained unmatched. The CDR3 contains 14 residues. CDR1 and CDR2 from the germline V gene are GTSNPN and SVGIG (reference sequence). The CDR3 coding sequence is TGTGCCTGGAGTAAGACTAGCGGGGGGTGGGAGCAGTACTTC. This gives the protein CAWSKTSGGWEQYF.

The chain joins TRBV7-3 to TRBJ2-3; possibly TRBD1 for D (6 bases). Deletions cut 1 base from V and 3 bases from J, with 14 bases between. The CDR3 has 16 residues. From germline, CDR1 is SGHTA and CDR2 FQGTGA. As DNA, the CDR3 is TGTGCCAGCAGCTTAATTCAGGGGCTTGGGACAGATACGCAGTATTTT. Its protein is CASSLIQGLGTDTQYF.

V is TRBV6-5 and J is TRBJ1-1; 9 nucleotides agree with TRBD1. After removal of 6 bases from V and 8 bases from J, the junction contained 10 bases not matched to a gene. There are 14 residues in the CDR3. Looked up from germline, CDR1 is MNHEY and CDR2 is SVGAGI. This CDR3 is CASRTRTGVREAFF. The CDR3 nucleotides are TGTGCCAGCAGAACGAGGACAGGGGTCCGAGAAGCTTTCTTT.

This clone was recorded a few times. V is TRBV5-1 and J is TRBJ2-3, with a possible D match to TRBD2 (6 bases). With 3 bases removed from V and 2 bases from J, the gap between germline ends came to 13 bases. The CDR3 length is 15 residues. Per germline, CDR1 SGHRS and CDR2 YFSETQ. Written as DNA, the CDR3 is TGCGCCAGCAGCTACACCGGGACTTACACAGATACGCAGTATTTT. This translates into CASSYTGTYTDTQYF.

The CDR3 nucleotides read TGCGCCAGCAGCCAAGATCAAGGGGGCAGCACCGCAACTAATGAAAAACTGTTTTTT. This encodes CASSQDQGGSTATNEKLFF. The chain carries TRBV4-1 and TRBJ1-4, with TRBD1 identical over 7 bases. The germline CDR1 and CDR2 sequences are MGHRA and YSYEKL. V shed 0 bases, J shed 0 bases, and the junction held 10 bases outside the gene matches. CDR3 length: 19 residues.

The chain links TRBV5-6 to TRBJ1-4; D not resolved. This CDR3 has 15 residues. Trimming shortened V by 4 bases and J by 3 bases, and 13 bases separated the two germline ends. The germline V gene encodes CDR1 SGHDT and CDR2 YYEEEE. The CDR3 sequence is CASSLVGRANEKLFF. CDR3 nucleotide sequence: TGTGCCAGCAGCCTGGTGGGGAGGGCTAATGAAAAACTGTTTTTT.

The chain is built from TRBV19 and TRBJ1-1, with unresolved D. This CDR3 spans 13 amino acids. V lost 4 bases to trimming and J lost 3 bases, with 9 bases between them. The germline gives CDR1 LNHDA, CDR2 SQIVND (reference sequence). CDR3 bases: TGTGCCAGTAGTAATCAGAGGGACACTGAAGCTTTCTTT. This encodes CASSNQRDTEAFF.

The sample holds one count of this clone. V and J are TRBV3-1 (or the pseudogene TRBV3-2) and TRBJ2-5; 7 positions agree with TRBD2. Germline V gene sequence: CDR1 LGHDT, CDR2 YNNKEL (reference sequence). The length of the CDR3 is 16 residues. After removal of 4 bases from V and 2 bases from J, the junction contained 10 bases not matched to a gene. CDR3 in amino acids: CASSPPGGLQQETQYF. CDR3 DNA sequence: TGTGCCAGCAGCCCCCCTGGGGGACTACAACAAGAGACCCAGTACTTC.